The 13 T cell receptor beta chains given below trace back to one sample, sequenced in a study of early T cells in non-severe SARS-CoV-2 infection. TCRdb fed the 5' RACE reads into MiXCR, producing one record per CDR3 protein. The table records tens of thousands of distinct CDR3 sequences, over 9.5% of them present only once. The sequencing used whole blood, collected at baseline. The receptors derive from an adult who was a healthcare worker with PCR-confirmed SARS-CoV-2 infection or an uninfected control (not recorded which).

CDR3 residues: CASSRRGGLAKNIQYF. The CDR3, as DNA: TGTGCCAGTAGCCGGAGGGGCGGACTAGCCAAAAACATTCAGTACTTC. This chain uses TRBV19 with TRBJ2-4; TRBD2 might be the D (6 bases). V was shortened by 6 bases and J by 0 bases, with 15 bases between the two germline ends. The CDR3 is 16 amino acids. Germline V CDR1 and CDR2: LNHDA, SQIVND (reference sequence).

This clonotype was seen many times. The CDR3, as DNA: TGTGCCAGCAGTCCCCAGGGGGCCCAGAACACTGAAGCTTTCTTT. Amino acid sequence: CASSPQGAQNTEAFF. The V call is TRBV27, the J call TRBJ1-1; TRBD1 aligns across 8 bases. The length of the CDR3 is 15 residues. V lost 5 bases, J lost 1 base, and 6 bases stayed unmatched. Germline CDR1 reads MNHEY; CDR2 reads SMNVEV (reference sequence).

This clonotype was found a few times. The V and J genes are TRBV27 and TRBJ2-7; 7 bases line up with TRBD2. Trimming at V came to 6 bases and at J to 4 bases, leaving 6 bases not matched to a gene. The CDR3 extends over 13 amino acids. Germline V gene lookup returns CDR1 MNHEY and CDR2 SMNVEV (reference sequence). CDR3 sequence reads: CASRHSGSYEQYF. CDR3 nucleotide sequence: TGTGCCAGCAGGCATAGCGGGTCTTACGAGCAGTACTTC.

This clonotype was recorded many times. V gene TRBV12-3 or TRBV12-4 combines with J gene TRBJ1-1, with D perhaps matching TRBD1 (5 bases). The CDR3 is 14 amino acids. Deletions cut 8 bases from V and 1 base from J, with 14 bases between. The CDR3, as DNA: TGTGCCAGCGGCCAACAGGCGCAGAACACTGAAGCTTTCTTT. Its translation: CASGQQAQNTEAFF.

The table lists this clonotype with a few counts. The chain employs TRBV19 and TRBJ2-7, with 10 bases fitting TRBD2. This CDR3 contains 14 residues. The J segment lost 0 bases and the V segment lost 5 bases, leaving 1 base of the junction unmatched. CDR1 and CDR2 from the germline V gene are LNHDA and SQIVND (reference sequence). CDR3 in amino acids: CASSGLAASYEQYF. Here the CDR3 DNA reads TGTGCCAGTAGTGGACTAGCGGCCTCCTACGAGCAGTACTTC.

This clonotype was seen only a few times. The J gene is TRBJ2-3, the V gene TRBV14; 7 positions agree with TRBD2. Germline V CDR1 and CDR2: SGHDN, FVKESK. The V and J ends lost 4 bases and 6 bases, in that order; junction bases with no gene match: 10. The length of the CDR3 is 15 residues. This chain's CDR3 is CASSLGLTLGDTQYF. The CDR3 nucleotides are TGTGCCAGCAGCCTGGGACTAACCTTAGGGGATACGCAGTATTTT.

This sequence joins TRBV25-1 and TRBJ2-5; 7 bases align to TRBD2. CDR1 and CDR2 from the germline V gene are MGHDK and SYGVNS. The CDR3 totals 15 residues. Losses at the gene ends were 1 base for V and 0 bases for J; bases not matched to a gene: 2. CDR3 sequence: CASSEWEGYQETQYF. DNA for the CDR3: TGTGCCAGCAGTGAATGGGAGGGGTACCAAGAGACCCAGTACTTC. The full variable domain, its missing parts supplied by reference TRBV25-1 and TRBJ2-5, is EADIYQTPRYLVIGTGKKITLECSQTMGHDKMYWYQQDPGMELHLIHYSYGVNSTEKGDLSSESTVSRIRTEHFPLTLESARPSHTSQYLCASSEWEGYQETQYFGPGTRLLVL.

This clonotype is labeled medium-sized. The CDR3, as DNA: TGTGCCAGCAGTGCAGGGGAGCATCACAATGAGCAGTTCTTC. Its translation: CASSAGEHHNEQFF. The genes are TRBV6-4 and TRBJ2-1, with D possibly TRBD1 on 6 matching bases. This CDR3 has 14 amino acids. The V and J ends lost 4 bases and 5 bases respectively, with 12 bases between them. Looked up from germline, CDR1 is MRHNA and CDR2 is SNTAGT.

This clonotype occurred many times. This chain joins TRBV11-2 and TRBJ1-5; TRBD1 agrees at 9 bases. Germline V gene sequence: CDR1 SGHAT, CDR2 FQNNGV. This CDR3 region has 16 residues. V dropped 5 bases and J dropped 3; count of bases not matched to a gene: 8. The CDR3 DNA is TGTGCCAGCAGCCAAGGGACAGGGTTTAACAATCAGCCCCAGCATTTT. This gives the protein CASSQGTGFNNQPQHF.

The chain has TRBV7-9 and TRBJ2-1, with 10 bases that match TRBD2. The CDR3 consists of 15 residues. Germline V gene lookup returns CDR1 SEHNR and CDR2 FQNEAQ (reference sequence). The V and J ends lost 2 bases and 7 bases, in that order; junction bases with no gene match: 5. In DNA, the CDR3 is TGTGCCAGCAGCTTACTAGCGGGAGACCTGAATGAGCAGTTCTTC. Its translation is CASSLLAGDLNEQFF.

This sequence joins TRBV18 and TRBJ2-2, with 7 bases aligning to TRBD2. This CDR3 spans 15 amino acids. V lost 3 bases and J lost 9; bases outside the gene matches: 10. Per germline, CDR1 KGHSH and CDR2 LQKENI. The CDR3 reads CASSPSLTSLRELFF. The CDR3 DNA reads TGTGCCAGCTCACCCTCGTTGACTAGCTTGCGGGAGCTGTTTTTT.

The chain employs TRBV5-4 and TRBJ1-3, with a tentative D call TRBD1 (6 bases). CDR1 and CDR2 (germline): SGHNT, YYREEE (reference sequence). Deletions cut 4 bases from V and 2 bases from J, with 19 bases between. The CDR3 length is 17 residues. The CDR3 here is CASSGPSGGDPGNTIYF. CDR3 sequence (DNA): TGTGCCAGCAGCGGCCCCAGCGGGGGCGATCCTGGAAACACCATATATTTT.

This clonotype turned up a few times. CDR3: CASSPRGGSVRETQYF. CDR3 DNA sequence: TGTGCCAGCAGCCCCCGAGGAGGGAGCGTTCGGGAGACCCAGTACTTC. The rearrangement uses TRBV21-1 and TRBJ2-5; TRBD2, the D gene given by the table, was not confirmed from the DNA. TRBV21-1 is annotated as a pseudogene. The CDR3 sequence is 16 residues long.